A single sample gave rise to the 15 T cell receptor beta chains below, sequenced in a study of blood T cell repertoires in COVID-19. Assay: immunoSEQ multiplex PCR; the TCRdb copy retains only in-frame clones and omits some. The repertoire holds some 200,000 clones, around 87% seen once, with approximately 2.5% in the top ten. Sequences were obtained from peripheral blood. The receptors were sampled from a man aged 35-49 years with active or convalescent COVID-19.

The V gene is TRBV6-5, the J gene TRBJ2-5; TRBD1 aligns across 8 bases. CDR1 and CDR2 (germline): MNHEY, SVGAGI. This CDR3 is 14 amino acids long. After removal of 6 bases from V and 4 bases from J, the junction contained 7 bases not matched to a gene. CDR3 protein: CASRDGQGRETQYF. As DNA, the CDR3 is TGTGCCAGCAGAGACGGACAGGGCCGAGAGACCCAGTACTTC.

This chain links TRBV3-1 (or the pseudogene TRBV3-2) with TRBJ2-3; maybe TRBD2 (5 bases). Germline V lookup: CDR1 LGHDT, CDR2 YNNKEL (reference sequence). V was cut by 1 base and J by 6 bases, with 11 bases left in between. The CDR3 is 14 amino acids. This CDR3 is CASSQALGGDTQYF. The DNA for the CDR3 is TGTGCCAGCAGCCAAGCATTAGGCGGGGATACGCAGTATTTT.

The J gene is TRBJ1-2, the V gene TRBV27; D not certain. This CDR3 has 13 residues. Germline V gene data show CDR1 as MNHEY and CDR2 as SMNVEV (reference sequence). The germline V and J ends were trimmed by 0 bases and 6 bases, with 8 bases remaining between them. The CDR3 protein is CASSLSRLDGYTF. CDR3 coding DNA: TGTGCCAGCAGTTTATCGCGTTTAGATGGCTACACCTTC.

This chain joins TRBV7-8 and TRBJ1-1, with 8 bases fitting TRBD1. Per the germline V gene, CDR1 is SGHVS and CDR2 is FQNEAQ. The V gene end was trimmed by 2 bases and the J gene end by 0 bases; junction bases not matched to a gene: 2. This CDR3 is 15 amino acids long. CDR3 in DNA: TGTGCCAGCAGCTTACAGGGGGCCATGAACACTGAAGCTTTCTTT. Translation gives CASSLQGAMNTEAFF.

V and J are TRBV2 and TRBJ1-1; D remains ambiguous. Germline CDR1 is SNHLY and CDR2 is FYNNEI. With 4 bases removed from V and 11 bases from J, the gap between germline ends came to 11 bases. This CDR3 has 11 amino acids. The chain's CDR3 is CASSVSGFAFF. In nucleotides, the CDR3 is TGTGCCAGCAGTGTTTCCGGGTTTGCTTTCTTT.

The chain carries TRBV21-1 and TRBJ1-6; TRBD1, as called in the table, went unchecked against the DNA. TRBV21-1 is labeled a pseudogene. This CDR3 region has 16 residues. The CDR3 here is CASSKAEQGAVAPLHF. In DNA form, the CDR3 reads TGTGCCAGCAGCAAAGCGGAACAGGGGGCAGTGGCACCCCTCCACTTT.

This clone was counted once. The chain carries TRBV11-2 and TRBJ2-5, with 8 nucleotides matching TRBD2. The CDR3 covers 13 residues. Germline CDR1 is SGHAT and CDR2 is FQNNGV. J gave up 6 bases and V 1 base, and 1 base lay outside the gene matches. The CDR3 bases are TGTGCCAGCAGCTTAGCGGGGGGGAAGACCCAGTACTTC. Protein product: CASSLAGGKTQYF. Together with reference TRBV11-2 and TRBJ2-5, the CDR3 gives the full variable domain: EAGVAQSPRYKIIEKRQSVAFWCNPISGHATLYWYQQILGQGPKLLIQFQNNGVVDDSQLPKDRFSAERLKGVDSTLKIQPAKLEDSAVYLCASSLAGGKTQYFGPGTRLLVL.

The J gene is TRBJ1-2, the V gene TRBV25-1, with D hard to call. There are 13 residues in the CDR3. Trimming pared 8 bases from V and 10 bases from J, leaving 20 bases between. Germline assignment: CDR1 MGHDK and CDR2 SYGVNS. CDR3 loop: CASRHLLNSVYTF. The CDR3 DNA follows: TGTGCCAGCCGACATCTACTTAACTCTGTCTACACCTTC.

V gene TRBV4-2 combines with J gene TRBJ1-3, with 8 nucleotides matching TRBD1. This CDR3 is 16 amino acids long. Germline CDR1 reads LGHNA; CDR2 reads YNFKEQ. Trimming took 1 base from V and 1 from J; bases not matched to a gene: 3. CDR3 in amino acids: CASSQAGGDSGNTIYF. The CDR3 nucleotides read TGTGCCAGCAGCCAAGCAGGGGGCGATTCTGGAAACACCATATATTTT.

V gene TRBV6-1 combines with J gene TRBJ2-7; no clear D. Deletions cut 2 bases from V and 3 bases from J, with 11 bases between. Germline CDR1 reads MNHNS; CDR2 reads SASEGT. CDR3 length: 14 residues. For the CDR3, the DNA is TGTGCCAGCAGTGAATCTGACACCTTCTACGAGCAGTACTTC. Translating it yields CASSESDTFYEQYF.

DNA for the CDR3: TGTGCCAACCTCGTTATAGCGGGTCGGCATTCCTACAATGAGCAGTTCTTC. It codes for CANLVIAGRHSYNEQFF. The chain couples TRBV21-1 to TRBJ2-1; the table's TRBD2 call for D was not verified on the DNA. TRBV21-1 is marked as a pseudogene. CDR3 size: 17 residues.

The rearrangement links TRBV28 to TRBJ1-6; TRBD1 is a possible D gene (6 bases). The CDR3 runs 14 residues. Looked up from germline, CDR1 is MDHEN and CDR2 is SYDVKM. The V end was cut by 3 bases, the J end by 10 bases, with 13 bases between. The DNA of the CDR3 is TGTGCCAGCAGTTTGAGGACAGCGGGATCACCCCTCCACTTT. This gives the protein CASSLRTAGSPLHF.

The chain combines TRBV2 with TRBJ2-7, with 11 nucleotides matching TRBD2. Trimming took 4 bases from V and 7 from J; bases not matched to a gene: 6. Germline V lookup: CDR1 SNHLY, CDR2 FYNNEI. This CDR3 contains 14 residues. CDR3 in amino acids: CASSVLAGGEEQYF. The CDR3 DNA follows: TGTGCCAGCAGTGTTTTAGCGGGGGGGGAAGAGCAGTACTTC.

The genes are TRBV7-2 and TRBJ2-1; 8 nucleotides agree with TRBD2. This CDR3 region has 13 residues. Germline CDR1 is SGHTA and CDR2 is FQGNSA. J was trimmed by 12 bases and V by 1 base; bases with no gene match: 5. The CDR3 nucleotides are TGTGCCAGCAGCTTAGACCTAAGCGGGGGGCAGTTCTTC. It specifies CASSLDLSGGQFF.

This chain connects TRBV6-6 to TRBJ2-5; D is perhaps TRBD2 (6 bases). V lost 6 bases and J lost 2, with 16 bases in between. Germline CDR1 MNHNY, CDR2 SVGAGI (reference sequence). The CDR3 sequence is 15 residues long. This CDR3 reads CASRGGSGGQETQYF. For the CDR3, the DNA is TGTGCCAGCAGGGGTGGGAGTGGGGGGCAAGAGACCCAGTACTTC.